This T cell receptor (beta chain) was observed in a study of blood T cell repertoires in COVID-19. Study background: Sites in the United States, Italy and Spain provided acute and convalescent COVID-19 samples. T cells, B-cell-depleted T cells, or PBMCs provided the cDNA or gDNA that served as material.

Original handling: Amplified reference gene primers provided the basis for estimating nucleated cell counts. Here immunoSEQ multiplex PCR was the method, and the copy in TCRdb shows in-frame clones only, minus some. The DNA was the basis for D and trimming; V, J and clone size are from that table. The sample comprises about 200,000 clones, 85% to 90% of which are singletons, and 3% rests with the top ten. Trimming took 6 bases from V and 0 from J, leaving 12 bases between them. CDR1 is MNHEY, CDR2 SMNVEV, per germline (reference sequence). The CDR3 loop spans 15 amino acids. The rearrangement links TRBV27 to TRBJ1-5; D ambiguous. Sequencing was done on a sample of peripheral blood. The sequence derives from a man aged 55 to 69 with acute or convalescent COVID-19. The CDR3 reads CASSPEGLSNQPQHF. The CDR3 DNA follows: TGTGCCAGCAGCCCCGAGGGTCTTAGCAATCAGCCCCAGCATTTT.